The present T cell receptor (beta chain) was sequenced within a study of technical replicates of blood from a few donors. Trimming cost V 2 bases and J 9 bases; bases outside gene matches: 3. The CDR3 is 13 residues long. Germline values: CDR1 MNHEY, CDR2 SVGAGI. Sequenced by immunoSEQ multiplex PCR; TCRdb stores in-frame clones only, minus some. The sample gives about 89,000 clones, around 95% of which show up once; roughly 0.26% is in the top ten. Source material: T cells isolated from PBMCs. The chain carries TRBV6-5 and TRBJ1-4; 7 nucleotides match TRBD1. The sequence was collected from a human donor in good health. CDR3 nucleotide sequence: TGTGCCAGCAGTTACCGGGACAGTCAAAAACTGTTTTTT. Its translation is CASSYRDSQKLFF.